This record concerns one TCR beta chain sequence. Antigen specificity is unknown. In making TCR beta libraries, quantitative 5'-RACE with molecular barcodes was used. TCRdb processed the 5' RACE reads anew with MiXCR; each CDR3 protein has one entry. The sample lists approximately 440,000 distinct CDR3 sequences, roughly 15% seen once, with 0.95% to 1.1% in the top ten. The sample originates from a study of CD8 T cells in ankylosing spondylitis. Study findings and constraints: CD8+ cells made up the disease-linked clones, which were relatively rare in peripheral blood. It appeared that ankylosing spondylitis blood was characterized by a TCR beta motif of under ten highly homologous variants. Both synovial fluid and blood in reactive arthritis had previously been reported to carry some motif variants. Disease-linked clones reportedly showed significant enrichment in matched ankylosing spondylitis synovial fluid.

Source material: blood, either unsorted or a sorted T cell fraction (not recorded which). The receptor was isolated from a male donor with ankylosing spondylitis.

CDR3 loop: CASSSKGASPYEQYF. CDR3 coding DNA: TGTGCCAGCAGCAGTAAGGGGGCGAGCCCCTACGAGCAGTACTTC. The V gene is TRBV5-4, the J gene TRBJ2-7; 7 bases line up with TRBD1. Trimming at V came to 4 bases and at J to 2 bases, leaving 9 bases not matched to a gene. Per germline, CDR1 SGHNT and CDR2 YYREEE (reference sequence). The CDR3 is made up of 15 amino acids.